This T cell receptor (beta chain) appears in the sequencing data of a study of post-analysis software for immune sequencing data. Regarding the study as a whole: In patients, a few TRBV segments were more frequent than in controls, with TRBV5-6, TRBV5-1 and TRBV20-1 among them. Samples from one preparation batch, clustered by F measure, grouped strongly together.

The table lists this clonotype with a few counts. The antigen is not known. The CDR3 consists of 21 residues. V gave up 0 bases and J gave up 4 bases; unmatched junction bases: 19. The germline gives CDR1 SGHTA, CDR2 FQGNSA. cDNA libraries for TCR beta contained unique molecular identifiers. TCRdb reanalysed the PCR reads using MiXCR and keeps one entry per CDR3 protein. This table has hundreds of thousands of distinct CDR3 sequences, approximately 60% appearing once. The chain combines TRBV7-2 with TRBJ2-5, with 11 bases identical to TRBD2. The sequence was collected from a girl aged 2 to 10 with multiple sclerosis. The sequencing input was blood. The CDR3 reads CASSLAKVGVGLADLRETQYF. The CDR3 DNA follows: TGTGCCAGCAGCTTAGCGAAGGTCGGCGTGGGACTAGCGGATCTGCGAGAGACCCAGTACTTC.